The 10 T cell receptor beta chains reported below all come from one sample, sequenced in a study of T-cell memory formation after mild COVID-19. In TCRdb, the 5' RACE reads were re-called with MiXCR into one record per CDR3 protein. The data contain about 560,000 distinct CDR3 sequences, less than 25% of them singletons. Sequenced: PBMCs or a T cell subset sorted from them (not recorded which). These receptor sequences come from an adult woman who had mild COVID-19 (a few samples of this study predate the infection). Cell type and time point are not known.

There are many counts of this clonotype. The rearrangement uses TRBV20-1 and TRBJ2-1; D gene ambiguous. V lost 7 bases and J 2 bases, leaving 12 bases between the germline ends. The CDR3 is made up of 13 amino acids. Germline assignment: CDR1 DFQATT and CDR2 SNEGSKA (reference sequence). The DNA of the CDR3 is TGCAGTGGGCTTGGCCCAACCTACAATGAGCAGTTCTTC. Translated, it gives CSGLGPTYNEQFF.

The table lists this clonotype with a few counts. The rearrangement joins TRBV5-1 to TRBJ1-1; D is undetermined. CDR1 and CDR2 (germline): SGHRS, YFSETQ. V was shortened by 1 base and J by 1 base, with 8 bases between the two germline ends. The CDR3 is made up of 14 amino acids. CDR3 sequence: CASSLFGENTEAFF. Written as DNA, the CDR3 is TGCGCCAGCAGCTTGTTTGGAGAGAACACTGAAGCTTTCTTT.

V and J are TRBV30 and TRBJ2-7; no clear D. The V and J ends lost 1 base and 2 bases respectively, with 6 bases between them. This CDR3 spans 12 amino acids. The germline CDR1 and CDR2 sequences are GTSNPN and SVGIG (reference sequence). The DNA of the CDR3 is TGTGCCTGGAGTGCTATCCCCTACGAGCAGTACTTC. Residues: CAWSAIPYEQYF.

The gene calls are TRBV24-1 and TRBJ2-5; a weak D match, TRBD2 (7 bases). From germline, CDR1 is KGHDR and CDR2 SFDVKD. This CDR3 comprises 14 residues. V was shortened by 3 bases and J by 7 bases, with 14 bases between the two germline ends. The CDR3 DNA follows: TGTGCCACCAGTGATGCCGGACTAGGGGGGACCCAGTACTTC. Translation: CATSDAGLGGTQYF.

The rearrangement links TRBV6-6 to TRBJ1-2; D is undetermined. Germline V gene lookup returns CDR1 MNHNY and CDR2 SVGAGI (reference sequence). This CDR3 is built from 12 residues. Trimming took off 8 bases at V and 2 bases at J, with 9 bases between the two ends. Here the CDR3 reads CASGPGNYGYTF. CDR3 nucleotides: TGTGCCAGCGGTCCGGGAAACTATGGCTACACCTTC.

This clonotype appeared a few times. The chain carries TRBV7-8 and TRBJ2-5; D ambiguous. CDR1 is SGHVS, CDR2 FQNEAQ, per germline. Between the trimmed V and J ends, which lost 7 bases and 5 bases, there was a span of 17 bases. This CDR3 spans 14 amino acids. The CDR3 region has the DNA TGTGCCAGCACCCCCGGGCAGGACCGGGAGACCCAGTACTTC. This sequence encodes CASTPGQDRETQYF.

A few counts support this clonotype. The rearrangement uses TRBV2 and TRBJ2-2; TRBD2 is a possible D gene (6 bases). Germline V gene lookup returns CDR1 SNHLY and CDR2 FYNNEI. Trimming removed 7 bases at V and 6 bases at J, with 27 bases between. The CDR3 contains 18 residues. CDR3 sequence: CASIYSSGQGGSPGELFF. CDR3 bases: TGTGCCAGCATCTACAGCTCCGGGCAGGGAGGATCCCCCGGGGAGCTGTTTTTT.

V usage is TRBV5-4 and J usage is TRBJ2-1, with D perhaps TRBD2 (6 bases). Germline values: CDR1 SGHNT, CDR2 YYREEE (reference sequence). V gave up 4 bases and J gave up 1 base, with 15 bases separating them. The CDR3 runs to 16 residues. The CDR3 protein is CASSRGTRVSYNEQFF. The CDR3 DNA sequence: TGTGCCAGCAGCCGGGGGACCAGGGTATCCTACAATGAGCAGTTCTTC.

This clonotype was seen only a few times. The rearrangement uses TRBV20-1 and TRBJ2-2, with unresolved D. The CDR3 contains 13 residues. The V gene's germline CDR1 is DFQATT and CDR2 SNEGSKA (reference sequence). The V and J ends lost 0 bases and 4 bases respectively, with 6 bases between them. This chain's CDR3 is CSARDPGTGELFF. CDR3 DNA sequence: TGCAGTGCTAGAGATCCGGGCACCGGGGAGCTGTTTTTT.

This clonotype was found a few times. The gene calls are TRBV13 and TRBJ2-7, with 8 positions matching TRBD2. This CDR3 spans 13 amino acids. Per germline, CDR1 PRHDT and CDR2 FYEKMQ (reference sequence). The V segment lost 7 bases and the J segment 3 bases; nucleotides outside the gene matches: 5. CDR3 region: CASILRGDYEQYF. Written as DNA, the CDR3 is TGTGCCAGCATATTGCGGGGGGACTACGAGCAGTACTTC.